The rows below give T cell receptor beta chains drawn from one sample of a study of cytomegalovirus exposure and HLA in healthy donors. TCRdb's table, derived via immunoSEQ multiplex PCR, lists solely in-frame clones and lacks some. This sample has some 150,000 clones; 55% to 65% occur once, and the top ten carry roughly 2.9%. The sequenced sample consisted of PBMCs. The receptors derive from a man aged 40-49 years in good health and CMV-seronegative. Each CDR3 is given with its conserved first and last residue. The D gene is left open where the match is weak. Expanded clones get a size class; other rows say once, few or many, or leave the size out.

d_call	v_call	clone_size	j_call	cdr3_nt	cdr3_aa
-	TRBV6-1	few	TRBJ2-1	TGTGCCAGCAGTGTTGGGCAGGGTCCCAATGAGCAGTTCTTC	CASSVGQGPNEQFF
TRBD1	TRBV2	few	TRBJ1-5	TGTGCCAGCAGTCCGGGACAGGCCTATCAGCCCCAGCATTTT	CASSPGQAYQPQHF
-	TRBV5-1	-	TRBJ2-2	TGCGCCAGCAGCTTGGAGGACAGAAACACCGGGGAGCTGTTTTTT	CASSLEDRNTGELFF
TRBD2	TRBV30	few	TRBJ2-3	TGTGCCTGGAGTAGGACTAGCGGGGGACATACGCAGTATTTT	CAWSRTSGGHTQYF
-	TRBV7-2	-	TRBJ1-4	TGTGCCAGCAGCCAACAGGGCCGTAATGAAAAACTGTTTTTT	CASSQQGRNEKLFF
TRBD2	TRBV7-2	-	TRBJ2-5	TGTGCCAGCAGCTTAGAACTAGCGGATAAGAAGTACTTC	CASSLELADKKYF
TRBD2	TRBV11-2	few	TRBJ2-3	TGTGCCAGCAGCTTCCGCGGGAGGGCACCGGATACGCAGTATTTT	CASSFRGRAPDTQYF
TRBD2	TRBV5-1	-	TRBJ2-5	TGCGCCAGCAGCTTGGGAGCCAGCGGGAATGGGGAGACCCAGTACTTC	CASSLGASGNGETQYF
-	TRBV11-2	-	TRBJ2-7	TGTGCCAGCAGCCCTCTAAGCTCCTACGAGCAGTACTTC	CASSPLSSYEQYF
-	TRBV15	-	TRBJ2-1	TGTGCCACCAGCAGAGGACGGGAGTACAATGAGCAGTTCTTC	CATSRGREYNEQFF
TRBD2	TRBV5-1	-	TRBJ2-1	TGCGCCAGCAGCGCGACTAGCGAAGAGCAGTTCTTC	CASSATSEEQFF
-	TRBV5-4	-	TRBJ2-1	TGTGCCAGCAGCCTCCTCGGGGGCTCCTACAATGAGCAGTTCTTC	CASSLLGGSYNEQFF
-	TRBV6-5	once	TRBJ1-6	TGTGCCAGCAGTTCGGGATCTTCAAATTCACCCCTCCACTTT	CASSSGSSNSPLHF
-	TRBV4-3	-	TRBJ2-3	TGCGCCAGCAGCCAAGATAGGGGCGGTAGCACAGATACGCAGTATTTT	CASSQDRGGSTDTQYF
TRBD1	TRBV19	-	TRBJ2-3	TGTGCCAGTAGTATCCCCCCGGAACAGGGGACAGATACGCAGTATTTT	CASSIPPEQGTDTQYF
TRBD1	TRBV7-3	-	TRBJ1-1	TGTGCCAGCAGCAAGGACAGGGTCTCTGAAGCTTTCTTT	CASSKDRVSEAFF
TRBD1	TRBV6-6	-	TRBJ1-4	TGTGCCAGCAGAACCAGACAGGGCTCTAATGAAAAACTGTTTTTT	CASRTRQGSNEKLFF
TRBD1	TRBV6-5	-	TRBJ1-1	TGTGCCAGCAGTTACAGGGGGCGTCACACTGAAGCTTTCTTT	CASSYRGRHTEAFF
TRBD2	TRBV29-1	-	TRBJ2-1	TGCAGCGTTTCTCCTAGCGGGGACAATGAGCAGTTCTTC	CSVSPSGDNEQFF
TRBD1	TRBV18	-	TRBJ2-3	TGTGCCAGCTCAGGACAGGGCTCAGATACGCAGTATTTT	CASSGQGSDTQYF
TRBD2	TRBV6-6	-	TRBJ2-7	TGTGCCAGCAAACTAGCGCAGACCTACGAGCAGTACTTC	CASKLAQTYEQYF
TRBD1	TRBV7-2	-	TRBJ1-4	TGTGCCAGCAGCCCCATGGGACAGATTAATGAAAAACTGTTTTTT	CASSPMGQINEKLFF
-	TRBV11-1	-	TRBJ2-5	TGTGCCAGCAGCTTTTCTAAAGAGACCCAGTACTTC	CASSFSKETQYF
-	TRBV28	-	TRBJ2-1	TGTGCCAGCAGTTCTAGCGTCATCGATGAGCAGTTCTTC	CASSSSVIDEQFF
-	TRBV21-1	few	TRBJ1-1	TGTGCCAGCAGCAAAGGGAACAGGGCGAACACTGAAGCTTTCTTT	CASSKGNRANTEAFF
TRBD2	TRBV11-2	-	TRBJ2-5	TGTGCCAGCAGCCCTTCTGCTAGCGGGGGAGCTCCCCAGTACTTC	CASSPSASGGAPQYF
TRBD2	TRBV7-2	few	TRBJ2-7	TGTGCCAGCAGCTTGGGGCGGGAGGGTCTTAAGTACTTC	CASSLGREGLKYF
-	TRBV19	-	TRBJ2-7	TGTGCCAGTAGTGCCCAGGGGGGCCACCCCTACGAGCAGTACTTC	CASSAQGGHPYEQYF
TRBD1	TRBV6-1	-	TRBJ2-7	TGTGCCAGCAGGGACGACAGGGCGCTTACCTACGAGCAGTACTTC	CASRDDRALTYEQYF
TRBD2	TRBV5-4	-	TRBJ2-6	TGTGCCAGCAGCTTCGGCGGGAGCCTCTCTGGGGCCAACGTCCTGACTTTC	CASSFGGSLSGANVLTF
TRBD2	TRBV19	-	TRBJ2-3	TGTGCCAGTAAACGGCGGGAGAGCACAGATACGCAGTATTTT	CASKRRESTDTQYF
-	TRBV5-4	-	TRBJ2-7	TGTGCCAGCAGCTCCTCCTCCTACGAGCAGTACTTC	CASSSSSYEQYF
-	TRBV7-2	-	TRBJ1-2	TGTGCCAGCAGCGCGGGTTCTGGCTATGGCTACACCTTC	CASSAGSGYGYTF
TRBD1	TRBV28	-	TRBJ1-2	TGTGCCAGCAGCCCGGATTTTAGGGGACAGGGGGCTGGGGGCTATGGCTACACCTTC	CASSPDFRGQGAGGYGYTF
TRBD1	TRBV11-3	few	TRBJ2-2	TGTGCCAGCAGCCCCGGGACAGGGGCGCCCGGGGAGCTGTTTTTT	CASSPGTGAPGELFF
-	TRBV6-5	-	TRBJ1-5	TGTGCCAGCAGCTACGGACAGTTTAATCAGCCCCAGCATTTT	CASSYGQFNQPQHF
TRBD1	TRBV10-3	-	TRBJ1-3	TGTGCCATCAGTGACCCCGGGACAGGGAGGACTGGAAACACCATATATTTT	CAISDPGTGRTGNTIYF
-	TRBV7-2	-	TRBJ1-5	TGTGCCAGCAGCTTCCAGAATAGCAATCAGCCCCAGCATTTT	CASSFQNSNQPQHF
-	TRBV29-1	-	TRBJ2-7	TGCAGCGTCGCTAAGGGGGGGGCAGCCGCCTACGAGCAGTACTTC	CSVAKGGAAAYEQYF
-	TRBV20-1	-	TRBJ2-5	TGCAGTGCTAGAGTGCCCGGGACCCAGTACTTC	CSARVPGTQYF
-	TRBV2	few	TRBJ2-1	TGTGCCAGCAGCAGGGGCCGCAGCTCCTACAATGAGCAGTTCTTC	CASSRGRSSYNEQFF
TRBD1	TRBV5-1	few	TRBJ1-1	TGCGCCAGCAGCTTCACCGGACAGGCCGACACTGAAGCTTTCTTT	CASSFTGQADTEAFF
TRBD2	TRBV7-8	-	TRBJ2-7	TGTGCCAGCAGCTTTCGAACTAGCGGCTACGAGCAGTACTTC	CASSFRTSGYEQYF
TRBD1	TRBV2	-	TRBJ2-7	TGTGCCAGCAGTCAGGGGGCGGCGAGGGAGCAGTACTTC	CASSQGAAREQYF
TRBD1	TRBV5-4	-	TRBJ2-1	TGTGCCAGCAGTTCCGGGACAGGGGGCTACAATGAGCAGTTCTTC	CASSSGTGGYNEQFF
TRBD1	TRBV27	-	TRBJ2-7	TGTGCCAGCAGTAGCCGGGACAGCTCCTACGAGCAGTACTTC	CASSSRDSSYEQYF
TRBD2	TRBV7-8	-	TRBJ2-1	TGTGCCAGCAGCTTTCAAGCGGGGTCCTCCTACAATGAGCAGTTCTTC	CASSFQAGSSYNEQFF
TRBD2	TRBV7-9	-	TRBJ2-6	TGTGCCAGCAGCCGACTAGCCCTCCGGGGTGCCTCTGGGGCCAACGTCCTGACTTTC	CASSRLALRGASGANVLTF
TRBD2	TRBV7-9	once	TRBJ2-3	TGTTCCAGCAGCTTAAGCGGGACCAACACAGATACGCAGTATTTT	CSSSLSGTNTDTQYF
TRBD1	TRBV2	few	TRBJ1-5	TGTGCCAGCACCACAGGGGTCGTTCAGCCCCAGCATTTT	CASTTGVVQPQHF
-	TRBV4-2	-	TRBJ2-1	TGTGCCAGCAGCTGGGGCGGGGACCTTTTCAATGAGCAGTTCTTC	CASSWGGDLFNEQFF
-	TRBV5-5	-	TRBJ2-7	TGTGCCAGCAGCTTGGCGGGGACTCCGCCGGGCGAGCAGTACTTC	CASSLAGTPPGEQYF
TRBD1	TRBV5-5	-	TRBJ2-7	TGTGCCAGCAGCTTGGGACAGGGATTCTACGAGCAGTACTTC	CASSLGQGFYEQYF
TRBD1	TRBV27	-	TRBJ2-5	TGTGCCAGCAGGAAACAGGGGGCAACCCTTGGGGCCCAGTACTTC	CASRKQGATLGAQYF